The rows below give T cell receptor beta chains drawn from one sample of a study of cytomegalovirus exposure and HLA in healthy donors. The table came from immunoSEQ multiplex PCR; TCRdb's copy has only in-frame clones and leaves some out. The table includes approximately 170,000 clones, around three quarters detected once. Sequenced sample: PBMCs. The receptors come from a woman in her twenties or thirties in good health and CMV-seropositive. Each CDR3 is given with its conserved first and last residue. Fields, in order: CDR3 DNA, CDR3 protein, clone size, V gene, D gene, J gene. A D gene is named only where the DNA matches it firmly. Not all rows give a size; the values are once, few, many and, for expanded clones, a class.

cdr3_nt: TGTTCCAGCGCCAAAACCGGGGGACTAGGGCACACCGGGGAGCTGTTTTTT; cdr3_aa: CSSAKTGGLGHTGELFF; clone_size: few; v_call: TRBV7-9; d_call: TRBD2; j_call: TRBJ2-2
cdr3_nt: TGTGCCAGCAGCACATCAGGGTCCTATGGCTACACCTTC; cdr3_aa: CASSTSGSYGYTF; clone_size: .; v_call: TRBV9; d_call: .; j_call: TRBJ1-2
cdr3_nt: TGTGCCAGCACCTCAAGTTTTCTCCGGGAAGAAAAACTGTTTTTT; cdr3_aa: CASTSSFLREEKLFF; clone_size: .; v_call: TRBV7-9; d_call: .; j_call: TRBJ1-4
cdr3_nt: TGTGCCAGTAGTCCCGGGATACACACTGAAGCTTTCTTT; cdr3_aa: CASSPGIHTEAFF; clone_size: .; v_call: TRBV19; d_call: .; j_call: TRBJ1-1
cdr3_nt: TGTGCCAGCAGGACACAGGGGAGACCCGAAAAACTGTTTTTT; cdr3_aa: CASRTQGRPEKLFF; clone_size: few; v_call: TRBV6-5; d_call: TRBD1; j_call: TRBJ1-4
cdr3_nt: TGTGCCAGCAGCTTAGGGGGGCCAAGGTTATCCCAGCCCCAGCATTTT; cdr3_aa: CASSLGGPRLSQPQHF; clone_size: .; v_call: TRBV11-2; d_call: .; j_call: TRBJ1-5
cdr3_nt: TGTGCCAGCACTTATGGACGCCCCGGGGCCTACGAGCAGTACTTC; cdr3_aa: CASTYGRPGAYEQYF; clone_size: .; v_call: TRBV6-5; d_call: .; j_call: TRBJ2-7
cdr3_nt: TGCGCCAGCAGCCAAGACGTAACAGGGGGTCTCCAAGAGACCCAGTACTTC; cdr3_aa: CASSQDVTGGLQETQYF; clone_size: .; v_call: TRBV4-3; d_call: TRBD1; j_call: TRBJ2-5
cdr3_nt: TGTGCCAGCTCACCATCGATAACAGGGGGTCCGCCCCAGCATTTT; cdr3_aa: CASSPSITGGPPQHF; clone_size: .; v_call: TRBV18; d_call: TRBD1; j_call: TRBJ1-5
cdr3_nt: TGCAGCGTTGTATATGGTACGCGGGAGCAGTTCTTC; cdr3_aa: CSVVYGTREQFF; clone_size: .; v_call: TRBV29-1; d_call: .; j_call: TRBJ2-1
cdr3_nt: TGTGCCAGCAGTACCCATGTTGAGGTAGGAGAGACCCAGTACTTC; cdr3_aa: CASSTHVEVGETQYF; clone_size: .; v_call: TRBV27; d_call: .; j_call: TRBJ2-5
cdr3_nt: TGCGCCAGCAGCTTGGATGCGGACAGGGGCTTTTTCGAGCAGTACTTC; cdr3_aa: CASSLDADRGFFEQYF; clone_size: .; v_call: TRBV5-1; d_call: TRBD1; j_call: TRBJ2-7
cdr3_nt: TGTGCCAGCAGTCGGGGGACAGGGGATTCACCCCTCCACTTT; cdr3_aa: CASSRGTGDSPLHF; clone_size: .; v_call: TRBV14; d_call: TRBD1; j_call: TRBJ1-6
cdr3_nt: TGTGCCAGTAGTATAGAGAGGGTACGTGATGAGCAGTTCTTC; cdr3_aa: CASSIERVRDEQFF; clone_size: .; v_call: TRBV19; d_call: .; j_call: TRBJ2-1
cdr3_nt: TGTGCCAGTAGTATGATGACAGGGAACACCGGGGAGCTGTTTTTT; cdr3_aa: CASSMMTGNTGELFF; clone_size: few; v_call: TRBV19; d_call: .; j_call: TRBJ2-2
cdr3_nt: TGTGCCAGCAAGCGAGTAGATAGCAATCAGCCCCAGCATTTT; cdr3_aa: CASKRVDSNQPQHF; clone_size: .; v_call: TRBV6-5; d_call: .; j_call: TRBJ1-5
cdr3_nt: TGTGCCAGCAGACCGGGACAGGGGTCCCAGCCCCGGCATTTT; cdr3_aa: CASRPGQGSQPRHF; clone_size: .; v_call: TRBV6-5; d_call: TRBD1; j_call: TRBJ1-5
cdr3_nt: TGTGCCAGCAGTGAAGGGACAGCCTATGGCTACACCTTC; cdr3_aa: CASSEGTAYGYTF; clone_size: .; v_call: TRBV6-1; d_call: .; j_call: TRBJ1-2
cdr3_nt: TGTGCCAGTAGTATAGATCGGTGGAACACTGAAGCTTTCTTT; cdr3_aa: CASSIDRWNTEAFF; clone_size: .; v_call: TRBV19; d_call: .; j_call: TRBJ1-1
cdr3_nt: TGTGCCAGTAGTATCGGCGGGACAGGTGCTCAAGAGACCCAGTACTTC; cdr3_aa: CASSIGGTGAQETQYF; clone_size: once; v_call: TRBV19; d_call: TRBD1; j_call: TRBJ2-5
cdr3_nt: TGTGCCAGCAGCCCCCCCGGCCGAAACAGGGGCACTGAAGCTTTCTTT; cdr3_aa: CASSPPGRNRGTEAFF; clone_size: .; v_call: TRBV7-9; d_call: TRBD1; j_call: TRBJ1-1
cdr3_nt: TGTGCCTGGCTAGCTCCGGGACAAGAGGGTTATGGCTACACCTTC; cdr3_aa: CAWLAPGQEGYGYTF; clone_size: .; v_call: TRBV30; d_call: .; j_call: TRBJ1-2
cdr3_nt: TGTGCCAGCAGCGTGGTAGGATCGGGTATCAATGAGCAGTTCTTC; cdr3_aa: CASSVVGSGINEQFF; clone_size: .; v_call: TRBV9; d_call: .; j_call: TRBJ2-1
cdr3_nt: TGCGCCAGCAGCCGGGTTGAGGGAGGGAACACTGAAGCTTTCTTT; cdr3_aa: CASSRVEGGNTEAFF; clone_size: .; v_call: TRBV5-1; d_call: .; j_call: TRBJ1-1
cdr3_nt: TGTGCCAGCAGCTTAGCCCCATACCGGGACAGGGGGCTGGGTGAAGCTTTCTTT; cdr3_aa: CASSLAPYRDRGLGEAFF; clone_size: .; v_call: TRBV7-2; d_call: TRBD1; j_call: TRBJ1-1
cdr3_nt: TGTGCCAGCAGCATAACAGGGCCGGGGGCCAACGTCCTGACTTTC; cdr3_aa: CASSITGPGANVLTF; clone_size: few; v_call: TRBV27; d_call: .; j_call: TRBJ2-6
cdr3_nt: TGCGCCAGCAGTGAGTCTGGTAAGGGGGAAGCTTTCTTT; cdr3_aa: CASSESGKGEAFF; clone_size: .; v_call: TRBV10-1; d_call: .; j_call: TRBJ1-1
cdr3_nt: TGTGCCTGGAGACCGGCGGCAGTCCTAGCGGGACATTACGAGCAGTACTTC; cdr3_aa: CAWRPAAVLAGHYEQYF; clone_size: .; v_call: TRBV30; d_call: TRBD2; j_call: TRBJ2-7
cdr3_nt: TGTGCCAGCAGCCCCCATGGGGGGGATGGCTATGGCTACACCTTC; cdr3_aa: CASSPHGGDGYGYTF; clone_size: .; v_call: TRBV9; d_call: .; j_call: TRBJ1-2
cdr3_nt: TGTGCCAGCTCGCGCACAGGGGGCGAGGATACGCAGTATTTT; cdr3_aa: CASSRTGGEDTQYF; clone_size: few; v_call: TRBV18; d_call: TRBD1; j_call: TRBJ2-3
cdr3_nt: TGTGCCTGGAGGTTGGAGGGGGAGACCCAGTACTTC; cdr3_aa: CAWRLEGETQYF; clone_size: .; v_call: TRBV30; d_call: .; j_call: TRBJ2-5
cdr3_nt: TGCGCCAGCAGCCAAGAGGCGGGCGGGGGGGCCCCAGATACGCAGTATTTT; cdr3_aa: CASSQEAGGGAPDTQYF; clone_size: few; v_call: TRBV4-3; d_call: TRBD2; j_call: TRBJ2-3
cdr3_nt: TGCGCCAGCAGCTTGGCCATAGTTAGCGGGGAGACCCAGTACTTC; cdr3_aa: CASSLAIVSGETQYF; clone_size: .; v_call: TRBV5-1; d_call: TRBD2; j_call: TRBJ2-5
cdr3_nt: TGTGCCACCCAACCGGGGGGGGCCCACTATGGCTACACCTTC; cdr3_aa: CATQPGGAHYGYTF; clone_size: .; v_call: TRBV7-9; d_call: .; j_call: TRBJ1-2
cdr3_nt: TGCAGCGTGGCAACAGGCTTAAATGACTACACCTTC; cdr3_aa: CSVATGLNDYTF; clone_size: .; v_call: TRBV29-1; d_call: .; j_call: TRBJ1-2
cdr3_nt: TGTGCCAGTAAGGTGTCAGGGGGTGGGGGTTATAGCAATCAGCCCCAGCATTTT; cdr3_aa: CASKVSGGGGYSNQPQHF; clone_size: .; v_call: TRBV19; d_call: TRBD1; j_call: TRBJ1-5
cdr3_nt: TGTGCCAGCAGCCTCCAATACAGTGAAGCTTTCTTT; cdr3_aa: CASSLQYSEAFF; clone_size: .; v_call: TRBV11-2; d_call: .; j_call: TRBJ1-1